A selection of T cell receptor beta chains follows, all from one sample in a study of T cell repertoires in cytomegalovirus infection. TCRdb re-derived calls from the reads in MiXCR, one entry per CDR3 protein. The table includes around 310,000 distinct CDR3 sequences, around a sixth detected once. Sequenced input: PBMCs. The receptor set was obtained from a human donor in good health (CMV status not recorded). Some clones in this sample may be carry-over from other donors' samples. Both conserved end residues are part of each CDR3. D genes are given only for firm matches. A row's size may be missing; if present it is once, few, many or a size class.

j_gene: TRBJ1-1
v_gene: TRBV11-2
len: 15
abundance: few
d_gene: -
CDR3aa: CASSLKDTMNTEAFF
CDR3nt: TGTGCCAGCAGCCTCAAGGACACGATGAACACTGAAGCTTTCTTT

j_gene: TRBJ1-4
v_gene: TRBV28
len: 14
abundance: few
d_gene: -
CDR3aa: CASTPWASGEKLFF
CDR3nt: TGTGCCAGCACTCCATGGGCCTCAGGGGAAAAACTGTTTTTT

j_gene: TRBJ2-5
v_gene: TRBV6-2/TRBV6-3
len: 12
abundance: few
d_gene: -
CDR3aa: CASSYGWGTQYF
CDR3nt: TGTGCCAGCAGTTACGGGTGGGGGACCCAGTACTTC

j_gene: TRBJ1-2
v_gene: TRBV7-8
len: 16
abundance: many
d_gene: -
CDR3aa: CASSLAWGGSNYGYTF
CDR3nt: TGTGCCAGCAGCTTAGCTTGGGGGGGTTCGAACTATGGCTACACCTTC

j_gene: TRBJ2-1
v_gene: TRBV28
len: 18
abundance: -
d_gene: -
CDR3aa: CASSFRAGVGSSYNEQFF
CDR3nt: TGTGCCAGCAGTTTCCGTGCAGGGGTGGGGAGCTCCTACAATGAGCAGTTCTTC

j_gene: TRBJ1-1
v_gene: TRBV28
len: 14
abundance: few
d_gene: -
CDR3aa: CASSHPMAPAEAFF
CDR3nt: TGTGCCAGCAGTCACCCTATGGCCCCAGCAGAAGCTTTCTTT

j_gene: TRBJ1-5
v_gene: TRBV10-3
len: 14
abundance: -
d_gene: -
CDR3aa: CAISEIGGGQPQHF
CDR3nt: TGTGCCATCAGTGAGATAGGGGGTGGTCAGCCCCAGCATTTT

j_gene: TRBJ1-5
v_gene: TRBV9
len: 14
abundance: -
d_gene: -
CDR3aa: CASSVGGTDQPQHF
CDR3nt: TGTGCCAGCAGCGTTGGGGGGACGGATCAGCCCCAGCATTTT

j_gene: TRBJ2-2
v_gene: TRBV29-1
len: 9
abundance: -
d_gene: -
CDR3aa: CRSTGELFF
CDR3nt: TGCCGCAGCACCGGGGAGCTGTTTTTT

j_gene: TRBJ2-3
v_gene: TRBV12-3/TRBV12-4
len: 16
abundance: few
d_gene: TRBD2
CDR3aa: CASSSSGGRSTDTQYF
CDR3nt: TGTGCCAGCAGTTCGAGCGGGGGACGATCGACAGATACGCAGTATTTT

j_gene: TRBJ1-6
v_gene: TRBV7-9
len: 18
abundance: many
d_gene: -
CDR3aa: CASSLLGDTRAGDSPLHF
CDR3nt: TGTGCCAGCAGCTTATTAGGTGACACCCGAGCGGGAGATTCACCCCTCCACTTT

j_gene: TRBJ2-7
v_gene: TRBV12-3/TRBV12-4
len: 14
abundance: many
d_gene: -
CDR3aa: CASRPGTSPYEQYF
CDR3nt: TGTGCCAGCAGACCCGGGACATCCCCCTACGAGCAGTACTTC

j_gene: TRBJ1-1
v_gene: TRBV18
len: 15
abundance: -
d_gene: -
CDR3aa: CASSPSASRQTEAFF
CDR3nt: TGTGCCAGCTCACCCAGTGCTAGCCGCCAGACTGAAGCTTTCTTT

j_gene: TRBJ2-7
v_gene: TRBV5-6
len: 14
abundance: -
d_gene: TRBD1
CDR3aa: CASRGTGRSYEQYF
CDR3nt: TGTGCCAGCAGGGGGACAGGGCGAAGTTACGAGCAGTACTTC

j_gene: TRBJ2-7
v_gene: TRBV18
len: 15
abundance: -
d_gene: -
CDR3aa: CASSPPGLGLGEQYF
CDR3nt: TGTGCCAGCTCACCACCGGGACTGGGGTTGGGGGAGCAGTACTTC

j_gene: TRBJ1-4
v_gene: TRBV10-3
len: 13
abundance: -
d_gene: -
CDR3aa: CAIGSPVNENLFF
CDR3nt: TGTGCCATCGGGAGTCCTGTCAATGAAAACCTGTTTTTT

j_gene: TRBJ2-3
v_gene: TRBV7-2
len: 16
abundance: few
d_gene: -
CDR3aa: CASSFLFGFSTDTQYF
CDR3nt: TGTGCCAGCAGCTTTCTTTTTGGCTTCAGCACAGATACGCAGTATTTT

j_gene: TRBJ2-7
v_gene: TRBV10-3
len: 16
abundance: many
d_gene: TRBD1
CDR3aa: CAISESLGQGAYEQYF
CDR3nt: TGTGCCATCAGTGAGTCTTTGGGACAGGGGGCCTACGAGCAGTACTTC

j_gene: TRBJ2-3
v_gene: TRBV5-1
len: 18
abundance: -
d_gene: -
CDR3aa: CASSLISLAAGATDTQYF
CDR3nt: TGCGCCAGCAGCTTGATAAGTCTCGCGGCAGGAGCGACAGATACGCAGTATTTT

j_gene: TRBJ1-6
v_gene: TRBV11-2
len: 15
abundance: many
d_gene: -
CDR3aa: CASRPTTGYNSPLHF
CDR3nt: TGTGCCAGCAGGCCTACAACAGGGTACAATTCACCCCTCCACTTT

j_gene: TRBJ2-3
v_gene: TRBV15
len: 15
abundance: many
d_gene: -
CDR3aa: CATSRGGGITDTQYF
CDR3nt: TGTGCCACCAGCAGAGGAGGGGGGATAACAGATACGCAGTATTTT

j_gene: TRBJ2-1
v_gene: TRBV4-2
len: 15
abundance: -
d_gene: TRBD2
CDR3aa: CASSQVSGGYNEQFF
CDR3nt: TGTGCCAGCAGCCAAGTGAGCGGGGGGTACAATGAGCAGTTCTTC

j_gene: TRBJ2-7
v_gene: TRBV4-2
len: 17
abundance: few
d_gene: -
CDR3aa: CASSQDSRGAGDYEQYF
CDR3nt: TGTGCCAGCAGCCAAGACTCCCGCGGGGCAGGGGACTACGAGCAGTACTTC

j_gene: TRBJ2-7
v_gene: TRBV12-3/TRBV12-4
len: 12
abundance: many
d_gene: -
CDR3aa: CASSSGDGSKYF
CDR3nt: TGTGCCAGCAGTTCCGGGGACGGCAGCAAGTACTTC

j_gene: TRBJ2-4
v_gene: TRBV18
len: 14
abundance: few
d_gene: -
CDR3aa: CASSPGGGINIQYF
CDR3nt: TGTGCCAGCTCACCTGGGGGCGGAATAAACATTCAGTACTTC

j_gene: TRBJ2-7
v_gene: TRBV6-5
len: 16
abundance: many
d_gene: -
CDR3aa: CASSYSRPPLPRSEYF
CDR3nt: TGTGCCAGCAGTTACTCGCGGCCCCCCCTCCCCCGATCCGAGTACTTC

j_gene: TRBJ2-7
v_gene: TRBV2
len: 14
abundance: -
d_gene: TRBD2
CDR3aa: CASGDQRGTYEQYF
CDR3nt: TGTGCCAGCGGAGACCAGCGGGGAACCTACGAGCAGTACTTC

j_gene: TRBJ1-5
v_gene: TRBV20-1
len: 15
abundance: -
d_gene: TRBD1
CDR3aa: CSAGDRGRWVQPQHF
CDR3nt: TGCAGTGCTGGTGACAGGGGGCGTTGGGTCCAGCCCCAGCATTTT

j_gene: TRBJ2-7
v_gene: TRBV7-9
len: 19
abundance: many
d_gene: TRBD2
CDR3aa: CASSGIKTGLAGVSYEQYF
CDR3nt: TGTGCCAGCAGCGGTATTAAAACGGGGCTAGCGGGGGTATCCTACGAGCAGTACTTC

j_gene: TRBJ2-3
v_gene: TRBV7-2
len: 16
abundance: -
d_gene: -
CDR3aa: CASSLARGGITDTQYF
CDR3nt: TGTGCCAGCAGCTTAGCGCGTGGCGGAATCACAGATACGCAGTATTTT

j_gene: TRBJ1-5
v_gene: TRBV28
len: 15
abundance: few
d_gene: -
CDR3aa: CASSSATGGNQPQHF
CDR3nt: TGTGCCAGCAGTTCTGCTACAGGCGGCAATCAGCCCCAGCATTTT

j_gene: TRBJ2-1
v_gene: TRBV10-3
len: 12
abundance: -
d_gene: -
CDR3aa: CAISEMNNEQFF
CDR3nt: TGTGCCATCAGTGAGATGAACAATGAGCAGTTCTTC

j_gene: TRBJ1-4
v_gene: TRBV4-3
len: 16
abundance: -
d_gene: -
CDR3aa: CASSQDLQGNNEKLFF
CDR3nt: TGCGCCAGCAGCCAGGACCTACAGGGAAACAACGAAAAACTGTTTTTT

j_gene: TRBJ1-4
v_gene: TRBV4-1
len: 16
abundance: many
d_gene: TRBD1
CDR3aa: CASSQKRQGQSEKLFF
CDR3nt: TGCGCCAGCAGCCAAAAACGACAGGGCCAAAGTGAAAAACTGTTTTTT

j_gene: TRBJ2-1
v_gene: TRBV7-9
len: 15
abundance: many
d_gene: -
CDR3aa: CASSSGGGSYNEQFF
CDR3nt: TGTGCCAGCAGCTCCGGTGGGGGCTCCTACAATGAGCAGTTCTTC

j_gene: TRBJ1-2
v_gene: TRBV20-1
len: 12
abundance: few
d_gene: -
CDR3aa: CSARDGVYGYTF
CDR3nt: TGCAGTGCTAGGGACGGAGTCTATGGCTACACCTTC

j_gene: TRBJ1-6
v_gene: TRBV28
len: 14
abundance: -
d_gene: TRBD1
CDR3aa: CASSPGTVNSPLHF
CDR3nt: TGTGCCAGCAGCCCCGGGACAGTAAATTCACCCCTCCACTTT

j_gene: TRBJ1-6
v_gene: TRBV5-4
len: 14
abundance: -
d_gene: -
CDR3aa: CASSLTGNNSPLHF
CDR3nt: TGTGCCAGCAGCTTGACAGGGAATAATTCACCCCTCCACTTT

j_gene: TRBJ1-4
v_gene: TRBV6-5
len: 14
abundance: -
d_gene: TRBD1
CDR3aa: CAVTGTGSNEKLFF
CDR3nt: TGTGCCGTCACCGGGACAGGGTCTAATGAAAAACTGTTTTTT

j_gene: TRBJ2-5
v_gene: TRBV12-3/TRBV12-4
len: 16
abundance: few
d_gene: TRBD2
CDR3aa: CASSQRLAGAQETQYF
CDR3nt: TGTGCCAGCAGTCAGCGACTAGCGGGGGCACAAGAGACCCAGTACTTC

j_gene: TRBJ1-1
v_gene: TRBV18
len: 13
abundance: -
d_gene: -
CDR3aa: CASSPRGGEVAFF
CDR3nt: TGTGCCAGCTCACCACGGGGAGGGGAGGTTGCTTTCTTT

j_gene: TRBJ2-5
v_gene: TRBV7-2
len: 12
abundance: once
d_gene: -
CDR3aa: CASSARWVTQYF
CDR3nt: TGTGCCAGCAGCGCCCGCTGGGTGACCCAGTACTTC

j_gene: TRBJ1-5
v_gene: TRBV5-1
len: 15
abundance: -
d_gene: -
CDR3aa: CASSLGDQGNQPQHF
CDR3nt: TGCGCCAGCAGCTTGGGGGACCAGGGCAATCAGCCCCAGCATTTT

j_gene: TRBJ1-1
v_gene: TRBV28
len: 16
abundance: -
d_gene: -
CDR3aa: CASSLHISRVNTEAFF
CDR3nt: TGTGCCAGCAGTCTTCACATCTCTCGAGTGAACACTGAAGCTTTCTTT

j_gene: TRBJ2-3
v_gene: TRBV15
len: 15
abundance: few
d_gene: -
CDR3aa: CATSAGAGVTDTQYF
CDR3nt: TGTGCCACCAGCGCGGGGGCGGGAGTCACAGATACGCAGTATTTT

j_gene: TRBJ1-4
v_gene: TRBV12-3/TRBV12-4
len: 15
abundance: many
d_gene: -
CDR3aa: CASSFSTSTNEKLFF
CDR3nt: TGTGCCAGCAGTTTCTCGACCTCGACTAATGAAAAACTGTTTTTT

j_gene: TRBJ2-7
v_gene: TRBV3-1
len: 11
abundance: -
d_gene: -
CDR3aa: CASSQGQGTYF
CDR3nt: TGTGCCAGCAGCCAAGGCCAGGGCACGTACTTC

j_gene: TRBJ2-3
v_gene: TRBV20-1
len: 13
abundance: few
d_gene: -
CDR3aa: CSAGGHSTDTQYF
CDR3nt: TGCAGTGCCGGGGGCCACAGCACAGATACGCAGTATTTT

j_gene: TRBJ1-3
v_gene: TRBV20-1
len: 14
abundance: -
d_gene: -
CDR3aa: CSASRGLGQRIYHF
CDR3nt: TGCAGTGCTAGTCGTGGACTGGGGCAGCGTATCTACCATTTT

j_gene: TRBJ2-5
v_gene: TRBV7-2
len: 14
abundance: few
d_gene: -
CDR3aa: CASSLAYRIETQYF
CDR3nt: TGTGCCAGCAGCTTAGCCTACAGGATTGAGACCCAGTACTTC

j_gene: TRBJ2-5
v_gene: TRBV24-1
len: 12
abundance: -
d_gene: -
CDR3aa: CATRGSRETQYF
CDR3nt: TGTGCCACCCGAGGGAGCAGGGAGACCCAGTACTTC

j_gene: TRBJ2-5
v_gene: TRBV5-8
len: 13
abundance: -
d_gene: TRBD1
CDR3aa: CASSKGQQESQYF
CDR3nt: TGTGCCAGCAGCAAGGGACAGCAAGAGTCCCAGTACTTC

j_gene: TRBJ1-1
v_gene: TRBV12-3/TRBV12-4
len: 14
abundance: few
d_gene: -
CDR3aa: CASRNGRVAAEAFF
CDR3nt: TGTGCCAGCAGAAATGGGAGGGTAGCTGCTGAAGCTTTCTTT

j_gene: TRBJ2-2
v_gene: TRBV19
len: 15
abundance: -
d_gene: -
CDR3aa: CASRPENANTGELFF
CDR3nt: TGTGCCAGTAGGCCCGAAAATGCGAACACCGGGGAGCTGTTTTTT

j_gene: TRBJ1-2
v_gene: TRBV20-1
len: 17
abundance: few
d_gene: -
CDR3aa: CSARDGAGPSLLGGYTF
CDR3nt: TGCAGTGCTAGAGATGGGGCAGGCCCTAGCCTTTTAGGTGGCTACACCTTC

j_gene: TRBJ1-5
v_gene: TRBV5-6
len: 16
abundance: once
d_gene: TRBD1
CDR3aa: CASSLLTTGGNQPQHF
CDR3nt: TGTGCCAGCAGCTTACTAACGACAGGGGGCAATCAGCCCCAGCATTTT

j_gene: TRBJ1-2
v_gene: TRBV12-3/TRBV12-4
len: 11
abundance: -
d_gene: -
CDR3aa: CASGTEVSYTF
CDR3nt: TGTGCCAGCGGCACCGAGGTTAGCTACACCTTC